A single sample gave rise to the 20 T cell receptor beta chains below, sequenced in a study of shared clonotypes between healthy human individuals. Naive CD8 cells lacked CD45RO and underwent positive selection for CCR7, leaving out terminally differentiated effector memory CD45RA+ cells. The data were produced by immunoSEQ multiplex PCR, yet TCRdb's version contains in-frame clones alone and is incomplete. This table holds hundreds of thousands of clones, around 96% found once. Sequencing input: naive CD8+ T cells sorted from blood. These TCRs come from a man aged 25-45 years in good health.

J is TRBJ2-1 and V is TRBV7-2; D is undetermined. The CDR3 is made up of 13 amino acids. Looked up from germline, CDR1 is SGHTA and CDR2 is FQGNSA. The V end lost 11 bases, the J end lost 4 bases, and 15 bases lay between the germline ends. DNA for the CDR3: TGTGCCTCAGAGGACGTACTTTACAATGAGCAGTTCTTC. It specifies CASEDVLYNEQFF. Full variable domain (remainder filled in from reference TRBV7-2 and TRBJ2-1): GAGVSQSPSNKVTEKGKDVELRCDPISGHTALYWYRQSLGQGLEFLIYFQGNSAPDKSGLPSDRFSAERTGGSVSTLTIQRTQQEDSAVYLCASEDVLYNEQFFGPGTRLTVL.

The chain recombines TRBV5-4 with TRBJ2-7; TRBD2 matches 13 bases. The CDR3 covers 17 residues. CDR1 is SGHNT and CDR2 is YYREEE in the germline V gene (reference sequence). V was clipped by 1 base and J by 5 bases; unmatched bases: 9. This chain's CDR3 is CASSLLGLAGDGDEQYF. As DNA, the CDR3 is TGTGCCAGCAGCTTGTTAGGACTAGCGGGAGACGGGGACGAGCAGTACTTC.

This sequence joins TRBV6-1 and TRBJ2-1; a weak D match, TRBD2 (5 bases). Trimming left V 9 bases short and J 6 bases short, with 12 bases between. Germline CDR1 reads MNHNS; CDR2 reads SASEGT. The CDR3 contains 12 residues. This CDR3 reads CASSRDFNEQFF. The CDR3, as DNA: TGTGCCAGTAGTCGGGATTTCAATGAGCAGTTCTTC.

The V gene is TRBV11-3, the J gene TRBJ2-1, with TRBD2 identical over 7 bases. In germline, CDR1 is SGHNT, CDR2 YENEEA. This CDR3 has 15 residues. The junction had 6 bases not matched to a gene; V was cut back by 3 bases and J by 4 bases. As DNA, the CDR3 is TGTGCCAGCAGCTTTAGCGGGTCCTTTTACAATGAGCAGTTCTTC. It yields the protein CASSFSGSFYNEQFF.

The chain has TRBV29-1 and TRBJ1-1, with D hard to call. Trimming shortened V by 4 bases and J by 3 bases, and 15 bases separated the two germline ends. CDR3 size: 14 residues. Per germline, CDR1 SQVTM and CDR2 ANQGSEA. In DNA form, the CDR3 reads TGCAGCGTTGGGGGAGGGTTTCTCGACACTGAAGCTTTCTTT. Translating gives CSVGGGFLDTEAFF.

The genes are TRBV5-1 and TRBJ2-5, with 11 bases identical to TRBD2. V was clipped by 3 bases and J by 2 bases; unmatched bases: 6. This CDR3 comprises 16 residues. The germline CDR1 and CDR2 sequences are SGHRS and YFSETQ. The DNA for the CDR3 is TGCGCCAGCAGCTACAGACTAGCGGGGTCACAAGAGACCCAGTACTTC. It codes for CASSYRLAGSQETQYF.

V and J are TRBV6-1 and TRBJ1-5; 7 bases fit TRBD1. CDR3 length: 17 residues. Germline V gene data show CDR1 as MNHNS and CDR2 as SASEGT. J gave up 1 base and V 3 bases, and 9 bases lay outside the gene matches. Written as DNA, the CDR3 is TGTGCCAGCAGTGAGACCGACAGGGTTTTGAGCAATCAGCCCCAGCATTTT. Translation gives CASSETDRVLSNQPQHF.

The J gene is TRBJ2-3, the V gene TRBV7-9, with TRBD1 as a possible D gene (6 bases). The V and J ends lost 5 bases and 5 bases respectively, with 17 bases between them. Germline V gene lookup returns CDR1 SEHNR and CDR2 FQNEAQ (reference sequence). CDR3 length: 15 residues. CDR3: CASSQGPASQDTQYF. The CDR3 DNA is TGTGCCAGCAGCCAGGGGCCGGCTTCACAAGATACGCAGTATTTT.

V is TRBV28 and J is TRBJ2-1, with 12 bases fitting TRBD2. Germline V gene lookup returns CDR1 MDHEN and CDR2 SYDVKM. V was clipped by 6 bases and J by 5 bases; unmatched bases: 17. This CDR3 is built from 19 residues. This CDR3 reads CASSSPTGTSGPRNNEQFF. The CDR3 region has the DNA TGTGCCAGCAGCTCCCCCACCGGGACTAGCGGGCCAAGGAACAATGAGCAGTTCTTC.

This clone appeared once. This sequence joins TRBV19 and TRBJ2-1, with TRBD2 identical over 16 bases. Germline CDR1 and CDR2: LNHDA and SQIVND (reference sequence). The CDR3 spans 16 residues. J gave up 10 bases and V 3 bases, and 6 bases lay outside the gene matches. CDR3 bases: TGTGCCAGTAGTATTCAACCGGGACTAGCGGGAGGGGAGCAGTTCTTC. Translated, it gives CASSIQPGLAGGEQFF.

The CDR3 protein is CATSGGGTGELFF. The CDR3 region has the DNA TGTGCCACCAGCGGGGGTGGCACCGGGGAGCTGTTTTTT. V usage is TRBV15 and J usage is TRBJ2-2; D tentatively reads TRBD1 or TRBD2 (5 bases each). V lost 5 bases, J lost 4 bases, and 8 bases lay in between. CDR1 LNHNV and CDR2 YYDKDF come from the germline V gene (reference sequence). CDR3 length equals 13 residues.

This chain uses TRBV4-1 with TRBJ2-2; tentatively, D is TRBD2 (6 bases). V dropped 4 bases and J dropped 4 bases, with 16 bases sitting between them. Germline CDR1 MGHRA, CDR2 YSYEKL. The CDR3 consists of 16 residues. CDR3 region: CASSPFSGAPTGELFF. The CDR3 bases are TGCGCCAGCAGCCCGTTTAGCGGCGCACCCACCGGGGAGCTGTTTTTT.

The chain carries TRBV7-7 and TRBJ2-1; the D is unclear. V gave up 6 bases and J gave up 4 bases, with 13 bases separating them. Germline V gene sequence: CDR1 SSHAT, CDR2 FNYEAQ (reference sequence). The CDR3 runs 14 residues. The CDR3 protein is CASSPSLGYNEQFF. The CDR3 nucleotides read TGTGCCAGCAGTCCATCCCTGGGATACAATGAGCAGTTCTTC. Using reference TRBV7-7 and TRBJ2-1 for the parts outside the CDR3, the full variable domain is GAGVSQSPRYKVTKRGQDVTLRCDPISSHATLYWYQQALGQGPEFLTYFNYEAQPDKSGLPSDRFSAERPEGSISTLTIQRTEQRDSAMYRCASSPSLGYNEQFFGPGTRLTVL.

A note on this clone: The germline gene is not matched at one end of the junction; a read error may be the cause. The chain joins TRBV6-1 to TRBJ2-3; D is possibly TRBD1 (5 bases). This CDR3 has 15 residues. Germline CDR1 is MNHNS and CDR2 is SASEGT. The CDR3 is CASREDSLSTDTQYF. CDR3 nucleotide sequence: TGTGCCAGCAGGGAAGACAGCCTGAGCACAGATACGCAGTATTTT.

The V call is TRBV7-9, the J call TRBJ2-1; D might be TRBD1 or TRBD2, each matching 7 bases. The CDR3 sequence is 16 residues long. Germline values: CDR1 SEHNR, CDR2 FQNEAQ (reference sequence). Trimming stripped 1 base from V and 7 bases from J, with 17 bases between. In nucleotides, the CDR3 is TGTGCCAGCAGCTTAGTGAGGGAGGGACAGCAGAATGAGCAGTTCTTC. Protein product: CASSLVREGQQNEQFF.

The rearrangement joins TRBV29-1 to TRBJ1-2, with TRBD1 identical over 10 bases. The CDR3 has 12 residues. V was pared by 6 bases and J by 6 bases, with 4 bases of the junction left unmatched. The germline gives CDR1 SQVTM, CDR2 ANQGSEA. CDR3 sequence reads: CSVDRGRDGYTF. CDR3 nucleotides: TGCAGCGTCGACAGGGGGCGCGATGGCTACACCTTC.

V usage is TRBV29-1 and J usage is TRBJ2-1; maybe TRBD1 (5 bases). With 6 bases removed from V and 0 bases from J, the gap between germline ends came to 12 bases. CDR1 is SQVTM and CDR2 is ANQGSEA in the germline V gene. The CDR3 covers 14 residues. CDR3 amino acids: CSVEDTSSYNEQFF. The CDR3 DNA reads TGCAGCGTCGAGGACACGAGCTCCTACAATGAGCAGTTCTTC.

The chain combines TRBV27 with TRBJ1-1; D remains ambiguous. The germline CDR1 and CDR2 sequences are MNHEY and SMNVEV (reference sequence). The CDR3 has 15 residues. V lost 0 bases to trimming and J lost 0 bases, with 8 bases between them. CDR3 protein: CASSLSPFMNTEAFF. The CDR3 DNA follows: TGTGCCAGCAGTTTATCTCCCTTCATGAACACTGAAGCTTTCTTT.

The chain is built from TRBV14 and TRBJ2-7, with a weak D call TRBD2 (6 bases). V was pared by 4 bases and J by 6 bases, with 19 bases between. Germline V gene data show CDR1 as SGHDN and CDR2 as FVKESK. This CDR3 is built from 15 residues. CDR3 sequence: CASSPLRSKEGEQYF. DNA of the CDR3: TGTGCCAGCAGCCCCCTAAGGTCCAAGGAGGGCGAGCAGTACTTC.

The count of this clone is one. As DNA, the CDR3 is TGCGCCAGCAGCTTGGGTCAGGGGATCTATGGCTACACCTTC. Residues: CASSLGQGIYGYTF. The V call is TRBV5-1, the J call TRBJ1-2, with D tentatively TRBD1 (6 bases). V lost 0 bases and J 4 bases, leaving 10 bases between the germline ends. The length of the CDR3 is 14 residues. Germline CDR1 reads SGHRS; CDR2 reads YFSETQ.